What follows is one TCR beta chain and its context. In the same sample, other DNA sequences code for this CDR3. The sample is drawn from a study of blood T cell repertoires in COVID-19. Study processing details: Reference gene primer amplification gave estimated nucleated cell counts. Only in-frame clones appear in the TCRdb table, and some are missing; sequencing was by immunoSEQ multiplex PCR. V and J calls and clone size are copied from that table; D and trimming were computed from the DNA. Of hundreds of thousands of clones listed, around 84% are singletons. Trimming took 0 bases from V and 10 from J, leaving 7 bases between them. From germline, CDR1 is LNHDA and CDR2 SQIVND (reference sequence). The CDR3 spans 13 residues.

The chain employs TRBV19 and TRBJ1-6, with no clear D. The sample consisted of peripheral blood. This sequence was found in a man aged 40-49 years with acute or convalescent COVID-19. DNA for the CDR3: TGTGCCAGTAGTATAGATCCGGGATCACCCCTCCACTTT. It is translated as CASSIDPGSPLHF.